These T cell receptor beta chains were read from a single sample in a study of T cell responses to AZD1222 COVID-19 vaccine. The assay was immunoSEQ multiplex PCR, and TCRdb's table has in-frame clones only and misses some. The repertoire includes more than 150,000 clones, roughly 94% of them detected once, and around 0.66% sits in the top ten. The sequencing used peripheral blood, collected on day 0 of AZD1222 vaccination. The receptors stem from an adult in good health. Each CDR3 is given with its conserved first and last residue. The order of the fields is D gene, V gene, J gene, clone size, CDR3 protein, CDR3 DNA. D genes are given only for firm matches. Rows give clone size only sometimes, using once, few, many, or a class for an expanded clone.

d_gene: NA
v_gene: TRBV30
j_gene: TRBJ2-3
abundance: NA
CDR3aa: CAWSTHLSTDTQYF
CDR3nt: TGTGCCTGGAGTACTCATCTAAGCACAGATACGCAGTATTTT

d_gene: TRBD1
v_gene: TRBV9
j_gene: TRBJ1-2
abundance: NA
CDR3aa: CASSVATGTATGGYTF
CDR3nt: TGTGCCAGCAGCGTAGCTACTGGGACAGCGACCGGTGGCTACACCTTC

d_gene: TRBD1
v_gene: TRBV30
j_gene: TRBJ1-1
abundance: NA
CDR3aa: CAWSRGPSEAFF
CDR3nt: TGTGCCTGGAGTAGGGGGCCAAGTGAAGCTTTCTTT

d_gene: TRBD2
v_gene: TRBV5-1
j_gene: TRBJ2-1
abundance: NA
CDR3aa: CASGPSKAGHEQFF
CDR3nt: TGCGCCAGCGGGCCTTCGAAAGCGGGACATGAGCAGTTCTTC

d_gene: NA
v_gene: TRBV15
j_gene: TRBJ1-1
abundance: NA
CDR3aa: CATSRDSRQTFYEAFF
CDR3nt: TGTGCCACCAGCAGAGATTCGAGGCAGACTTTTTATGAAGCTTTCTTT

d_gene: NA
v_gene: TRBV10-2
j_gene: TRBJ2-5
abundance: NA
CDR3aa: CASRGLAEQETQYF
CDR3nt: TGCGCCAGCAGAGGTTTAGCGGAACAAGAGACCCAGTACTTC

d_gene: NA
v_gene: TRBV7-2
j_gene: TRBJ1-5
abundance: NA
CDR3aa: CASSPDSARGQPQHF
CDR3nt: TGTGCCAGCAGCCCGGACAGCGCCCGAGGTCAGCCCCAGCATTTT

d_gene: NA
v_gene: TRBV2
j_gene: TRBJ1-3
abundance: NA
CDR3aa: CASSAGDPGNTIYF
CDR3nt: TGTGCCAGCAGTGCAGGGGACCCCGGAAACACCATATATTTT

d_gene: NA
v_gene: TRBV14
j_gene: TRBJ1-6
abundance: NA
CDR3aa: CASSQGLGNSPLHF
CDR3nt: TGTGCCAGCAGCCAAGGATTGGGGAATTCACCCCTCCACTTT

d_gene: TRBD1
v_gene: TRBV7-9
j_gene: TRBJ1-4
abundance: NA
CDR3aa: CASSETGVDEKLFF
CDR3nt: TGTGCCAGCAGCGAAACAGGGGTGGATGAAAAACTGTTTTTT

d_gene: TRBD1
v_gene: TRBV19
j_gene: TRBJ2-1
abundance: NA
CDR3aa: CASSRDSYNEQFF
CDR3nt: TGTGCCAGTAGTCGGGACAGCTACAATGAGCAGTTCTTC

d_gene: NA
v_gene: TRBV4-1
j_gene: TRBJ1-2
abundance: NA
CDR3aa: CASSQHAYGYTF
CDR3nt: TGCGCCAGCAGCCAACATGCCTATGGCTACACCTTC

d_gene: TRBD1
v_gene: TRBV5-1
j_gene: TRBJ2-7
abundance: NA
CDR3aa: CASSDRTGEQYF
CDR3nt: TGCGCCAGCTCAGATCGGACAGGGGAGCAGTACTTC

d_gene: TRBD2
v_gene: TRBV15
j_gene: TRBJ2-5
abundance: NA
CDR3aa: CATSRNSGKETQYF
CDR3nt: TGTGCCACCAGCAGAAATAGCGGGAAAGAGACCCAGTACTTC

d_gene: NA
v_gene: TRBV7-2
j_gene: TRBJ1-4
abundance: few
CDR3aa: CASSRYGTEKLFF
CDR3nt: TGTGCCAGCAGCCGATACGGGACAGAAAAACTGTTTTTT

d_gene: NA
v_gene: TRBV6-5
j_gene: TRBJ1-1
abundance: NA
CDR3aa: CASSYSPDRTTEAFF
CDR3nt: TGTGCCAGCAGTTACTCCCCCGACAGGACCACTGAAGCTTTCTTT

d_gene: NA
v_gene: TRBV5-5
j_gene: TRBJ1-2
abundance: NA
CDR3aa: CASSAILDSPYGYTF
CDR3nt: TGTGCCAGCAGCGCGATTCTAGACAGCCCCTATGGCTACACCTTC

d_gene: NA
v_gene: TRBV18
j_gene: TRBJ1-1
abundance: NA
CDR3aa: CASSPGQFGTEAFF
CDR3nt: TGTGCCAGCTCACCAGGACAATTCGGGACTGAAGCTTTCTTT

d_gene: NA
v_gene: TRBV28
j_gene: TRBJ1-1
abundance: NA
CDR3aa: CASSLWTVKTNTEAFF
CDR3nt: TGTGCCAGCAGTTTATGGACAGTCAAGACGAACACTGAAGCTTTCTTT

d_gene: TRBD1
v_gene: TRBV10-3
j_gene: TRBJ2-2
abundance: NA
CDR3aa: CAIQKGQTTGELFF
CDR3nt: TGTGCCATTCAGAAGGGACAGACCACCGGGGAGCTGTTTTTT

d_gene: NA
v_gene: TRBV29-1
j_gene: TRBJ2-7
abundance: NA
CDR3aa: CSVREQAGEQYF
CDR3nt: TGCAGCGTTCGGGAACAGGCTGGCGAGCAGTACTTC

d_gene: NA
v_gene: TRBV4-1
j_gene: TRBJ1-5
abundance: NA
CDR3aa: CASSQGGLPSNQPQHF
CDR3nt: TGCGCCAGCAGCCAAGGGGGCCTCCCCAGCAATCAGCCCCAGCATTTT

d_gene: TRBD2
v_gene: TRBV10-3
j_gene: TRBJ2-1
abundance: NA
CDR3aa: CAITSERGLYNEQFF
CDR3nt: TGTGCCATCACGAGTGAGCGGGGCCTTTACAATGAGCAGTTCTTC

d_gene: NA
v_gene: TRBV28
j_gene: TRBJ2-7
abundance: once
CDR3aa: CASSNGPNRPYEQYF
CDR3nt: TGTGCCAGCAGTAACGGACCCAACCGCCCCTACGAGCAGTACTTC

d_gene: TRBD1
v_gene: TRBV7-9
j_gene: TRBJ1-2
abundance: NA
CDR3aa: CASSSGTGNGYTF
CDR3nt: TGTGCCAGCAGCTCCGGGACAGGGAATGGCTACACCTTC

d_gene: NA
v_gene: TRBV12-3/TRBV12-4
j_gene: TRBJ1-5
abundance: NA
CDR3aa: CASSLVLSQPQHF
CDR3nt: TGTGCCAGCAGTCTCGTACTGAGTCAGCCCCAGCATTTT

d_gene: TRBD1
v_gene: TRBV2
j_gene: TRBJ1-1
abundance: NA
CDR3aa: CASRPPTGENTEAFF
CDR3nt: TGTGCCAGCAGGCCTCCGACAGGGGAGAACACTGAAGCTTTCTTT

d_gene: NA
v_gene: TRBV11-3
j_gene: TRBJ2-3
abundance: NA
CDR3aa: CASSLAGSTDTQYF
CDR3nt: TGTGCCAGCAGCTTAGCAGGTAGTACAGATACGCAGTATTTT

d_gene: NA
v_gene: TRBV4-2
j_gene: TRBJ1-2
abundance: NA
CDR3aa: CASSQELNYGYTF
CDR3nt: TGTGCCAGCAGCCAAGAACTGAACTATGGCTACACCTTC

d_gene: NA
v_gene: TRBV5-5
j_gene: TRBJ1-5
abundance: NA
CDR3aa: CASSLSGTGLLNQPQHF
CDR3nt: TGTGCCAGCAGCTTGAGTGGCACAGGGCTCCTCAATCAGCCCCAGCATTTT

d_gene: NA
v_gene: TRBV12-5
j_gene: TRBJ1-5
abundance: NA
CDR3aa: CASGWGSNQPQHF
CDR3nt: TGTGCTAGTGGTTGGGGTAGCAATCAGCCCCAGCATTTT

d_gene: TRBD1
v_gene: TRBV13
j_gene: TRBJ1-1
abundance: NA
CDR3aa: CASSLGGQKAFF
CDR3nt: TGTGCCAGCAGCTTAGGGGGACAGAAAGCTTTCTTT

d_gene: NA
v_gene: TRBV7-2
j_gene: TRBJ1-1
abundance: NA
CDR3aa: CASSSALGGTEAFF
CDR3nt: TGTGCCAGCAGCTCCGCCCTCGGGGGGACTGAAGCTTTCTTT

d_gene: NA
v_gene: TRBV3-1/TRBV3-2
j_gene: TRBJ1-2
abundance: NA
CDR3aa: CASSQVSGARGYTF
CDR3nt: TGTGCCAGCAGCCAAGTTTCTGGGGCGAGGGGCTACACCTTC

d_gene: TRBD1
v_gene: TRBV24-1
j_gene: TRBJ1-5
abundance: NA
CDR3aa: CATSRQGTGQPQHF
CDR3nt: TGTGCCACCAGTCGACAGGGAACGGGCCAGCCCCAGCATTTT

d_gene: NA
v_gene: TRBV9
j_gene: TRBJ1-4
abundance: NA
CDR3aa: CASSVQATNEKLFF
CDR3nt: TGTGCCAGCAGCGTGCAGGCAACTAATGAAAAACTGTTTTTT

d_gene: NA
v_gene: TRBV7-2
j_gene: TRBJ1-6
abundance: NA
CDR3aa: CASSLRPYNSPLHF
CDR3nt: TGTGCCAGCAGCTTAAGACCGTATAATTCACCCCTCCACTTT